Listed below are T cell receptor beta chains from one sample, sequenced in a study of CD8 T cells in ankylosing spondylitis. TCRdb reprocessed the 5' RACE reads via MiXCR and lists one record per CDR3 protein. The sample shows about 140,000 distinct CDR3 sequences, roughly 8.3% of them seen only once. The material sequenced was synovial fluid, either unsorted or a sorted T cell fraction (not recorded which). These receptors all stem from a male donor with ankylosing spondylitis. The CDR3 runs from the conserved cysteine through the conserved F or W.

TRBJ2-2 | TRBV18 | CASSRITVAGELFF
TRBJ2-4 | TRBV6-2/TRBV6-3 | CASSYAGQIQYF
TRBJ1-1 | TRBV7-2 | CASSLEGVEAFF
TRBJ2-1 | TRBV28 | CASSLTSGGAAYNEQFF
TRBJ1-4 | TRBV29-1 | CSVARALGEKLFF
TRBJ1-6 | TRBV5-1 | CASSLAWQQGFNSPLHF
TRBJ2-7 | TRBV28 | CASRPTSGKRYEQYF
TRBJ1-3 | TRBV28 | CASTGSGNTIYF
TRBJ2-3 | TRBV21-1 | CASSASRTRKGDRTQYF
TRBJ1-6 | TRBV4-1 | CASSLSRDLGNSPLHF
TRBJ2-1 | TRBV7-2 | CASSQGAASYNEQFF